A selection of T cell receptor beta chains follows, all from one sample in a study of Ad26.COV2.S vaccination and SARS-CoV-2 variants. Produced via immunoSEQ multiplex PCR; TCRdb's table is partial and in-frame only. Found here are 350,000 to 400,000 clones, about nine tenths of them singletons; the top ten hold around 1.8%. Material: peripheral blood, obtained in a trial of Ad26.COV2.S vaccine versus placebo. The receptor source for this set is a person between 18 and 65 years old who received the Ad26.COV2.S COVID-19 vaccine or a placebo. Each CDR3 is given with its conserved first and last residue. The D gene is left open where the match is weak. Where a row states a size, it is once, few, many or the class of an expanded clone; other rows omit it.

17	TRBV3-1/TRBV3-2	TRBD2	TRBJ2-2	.	CASSQGSSGIRTGELFF	TGTGCCAGCAGCCAAGGTTCTAGCGGGATTCGCACCGGGGAGCTGTTTTTT
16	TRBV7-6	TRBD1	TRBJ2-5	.	CASSLVGGQGEETQYF	TGTGCCAGCAGCTTAGTAGGGGGACAGGGGGAAGAGACCCAGTACTTC
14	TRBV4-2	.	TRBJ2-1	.	CASSRGQLGGEQFF	TGTGCCAGCAGCCGCGGACAGCTCGGGGGGGAGCAGTTCTTC
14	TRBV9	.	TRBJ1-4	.	CASSVGGLNEKLFF	TGTGCCAGCAGCGTAGGGGGCCTTAATGAAAAACTGTTTTTT
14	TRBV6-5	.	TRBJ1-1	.	CASSRPTANTEAFF	TGTGCCAGCAGTCGACCGACTGCGAACACTGAAGCTTTCTTT
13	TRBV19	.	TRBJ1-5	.	CASSIPGDQPQHF	TGTGCCAGTAGTATCCCAGGGGATCAGCCCCAGCATTTT
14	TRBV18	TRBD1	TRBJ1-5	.	CASSQLDRDQPQHF	TGTGCCAGCTCACAACTAGACAGGGATCAGCCCCAGCATTTT
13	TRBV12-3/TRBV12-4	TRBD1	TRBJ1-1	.	CASSFGQGTEAFF	TGTGCCAGCAGTTTCGGACAGGGCACTGAAGCTTTCTTT
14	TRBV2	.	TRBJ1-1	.	CASILSWGNTEAFF	TGTGCCAGCATTCTTTCCTGGGGGAACACTGAAGCTTTCTTT
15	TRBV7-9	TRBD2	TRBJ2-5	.	CASSLAEVAGETQYF	TGTGCCAGCAGCTTAGCGGAGGTAGCGGGAGAGACCCAGTACTTC
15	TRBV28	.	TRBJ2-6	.	CASSWGTSGANVLTF	TGTGCCAGCAGCTGGGGGACATCTGGGGCCAACGTCCTGACTTTC
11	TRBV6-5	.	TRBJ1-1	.	CASRQNTEAFF	TGTGCCAGCAGACAGAACACTGAAGCTTTCTTT
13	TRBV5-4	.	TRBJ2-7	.	CASSGTPSYEQYF	TGTGCCAGCAGCGGGACTCCTTCCTACGAGCAGTACTTC
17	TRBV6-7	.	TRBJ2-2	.	CASRPGPKVLNTGELFF	TGTGCCAGCAGGCCGGGGCCAAAGGTACTGAACACCGGGGAGCTGTTTTTT
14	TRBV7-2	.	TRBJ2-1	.	CASSLGTSYNEQFF	TGTGCCAGCAGCTTAGGGACCTCCTACAATGAGCAGTTCTTC
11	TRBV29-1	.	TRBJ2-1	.	CSVETRYEQFF	TGCAGCGTTGAGACTAGATATGAGCAGTTCTTC
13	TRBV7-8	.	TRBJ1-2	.	CASSLQGMEGYTF	TGTGCCAGCAGCTTACAAGGAATGGAGGGCTACACCTTC
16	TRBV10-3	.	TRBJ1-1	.	CAISESSDTSHAEAFF	TGTGCCATCAGTGAGTCATCTGACACGTCCCACGCTGAAGCTTTCTTT
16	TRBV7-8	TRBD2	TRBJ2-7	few	CASSLAREFGRNEQYF	TGTGCCAGCAGCTTAGCGCGGGAGTTCGGACGCAACGAGCAGTACTTC
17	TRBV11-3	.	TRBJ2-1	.	CASSLDSAGGRVDEQFF	TGTGCCAGCAGCTTAGACTCCGCTGGAGGGAGAGTGGATGAGCAGTTCTTC
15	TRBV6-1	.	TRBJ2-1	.	CASNTRRPEINEQFF	TGTGCCAGCAACACGCGGCGTCCGGAGATCAATGAGCAGTTCTTC
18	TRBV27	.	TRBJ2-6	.	CASTTTSGVTAGANVLTF	TGTGCCAGCACAACTACTTCAGGGGTGACGGCTGGGGCCAACGTCCTGACTTTC
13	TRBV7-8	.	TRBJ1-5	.	CASSSPGSQPQHF	TGTGCCAGCAGCTCTCCCGGGTCTCAGCCCCAGCATTTT
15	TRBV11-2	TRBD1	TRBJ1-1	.	CASSLEGTANTEAFF	TGTGCCAGCAGCTTGGAAGGGACAGCGAACACTGAAGCTTTCTTT
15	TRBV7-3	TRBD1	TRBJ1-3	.	CASSPGTGTGNTIYF	TGTGCCAGCAGCCCGGGGACAGGGACGGGAAACACCATATATTTT
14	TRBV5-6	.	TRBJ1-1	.	CASSLGTFDTEAFF	TGTGCCAGCAGCTTGGGGACGTTTGACACTGAAGCTTTCTTT
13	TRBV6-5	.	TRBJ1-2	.	CASSYPDGYGYTF	TGTGCCAGCAGTTACCCCGACGGTTATGGCTACACCTTC
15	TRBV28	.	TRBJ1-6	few	CASSVQVGGNSPLHF	TGTGCCAGCAGTGTTCAGGTTGGAGGTAATTCACCCCTCCACTTT
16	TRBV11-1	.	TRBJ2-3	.	CASSSGKRSSTDTQYF	TGTGCCAGCAGCTCTGGAAAAAGATCTAGCACAGATACGCAGTATTTT
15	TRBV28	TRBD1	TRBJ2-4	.	CASSYSGTEKNIQYF	TGTGCCAGCAGTTATTCCGGGACAGAGAAAAACATTCAGTACTTC
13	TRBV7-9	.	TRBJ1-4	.	CASSFMVGEKLFF	TGTGCCAGCAGCTTCATGGTGGGGGAAAAACTGTTTTTT
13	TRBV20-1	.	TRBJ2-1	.	CSARGTAGRRQFF	TGCAGTGCTCGTGGGACGGCGGGCCGGCGGCAGTTCTTC